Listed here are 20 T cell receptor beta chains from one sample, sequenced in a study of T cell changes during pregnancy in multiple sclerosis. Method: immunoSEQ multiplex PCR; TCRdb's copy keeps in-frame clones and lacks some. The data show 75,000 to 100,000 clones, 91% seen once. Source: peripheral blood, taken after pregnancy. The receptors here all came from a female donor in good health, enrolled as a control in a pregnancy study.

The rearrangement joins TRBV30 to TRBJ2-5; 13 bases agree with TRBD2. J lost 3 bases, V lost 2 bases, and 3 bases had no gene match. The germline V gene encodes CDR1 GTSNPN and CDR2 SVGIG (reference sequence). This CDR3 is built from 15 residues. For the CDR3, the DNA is TGTGCCTGGAGTCCTGGGACTAGCGGGGAAGAGACCCAGTACTTC. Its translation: CAWSPGTSGEETQYF.

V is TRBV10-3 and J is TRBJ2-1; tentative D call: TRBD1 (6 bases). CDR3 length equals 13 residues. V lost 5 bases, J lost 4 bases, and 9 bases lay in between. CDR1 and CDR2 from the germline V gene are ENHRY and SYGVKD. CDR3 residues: CAISPGTYNEQFF. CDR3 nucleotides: TGTGCCATCAGTCCTGGGACATACAATGAGCAGTTCTTC.

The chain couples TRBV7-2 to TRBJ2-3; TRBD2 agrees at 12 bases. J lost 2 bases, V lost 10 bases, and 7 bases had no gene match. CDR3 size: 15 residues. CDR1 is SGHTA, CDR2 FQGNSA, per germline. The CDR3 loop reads CATNLAGGITDTQYF. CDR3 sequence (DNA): TGTGCCACCAATCTAGCGGGGGGGATCACAGATACGCAGTATTTT.

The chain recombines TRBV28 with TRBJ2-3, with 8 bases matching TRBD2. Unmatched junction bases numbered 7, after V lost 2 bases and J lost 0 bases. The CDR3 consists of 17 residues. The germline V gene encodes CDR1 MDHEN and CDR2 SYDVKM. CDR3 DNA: TGTGCCAGCAGTTTAGGGGTGCGGGGGGCCAGCACAGATACGCAGTATTTT. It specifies CASSLGVRGASTDTQYF.

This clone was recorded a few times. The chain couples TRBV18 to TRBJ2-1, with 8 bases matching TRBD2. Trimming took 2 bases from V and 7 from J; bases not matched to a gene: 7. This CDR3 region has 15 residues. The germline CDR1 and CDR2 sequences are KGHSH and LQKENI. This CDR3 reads CASSPTISGVNEQFF. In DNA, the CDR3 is TGTGCCAGCTCACCAACTATTAGCGGGGTTAATGAGCAGTTCTTC.

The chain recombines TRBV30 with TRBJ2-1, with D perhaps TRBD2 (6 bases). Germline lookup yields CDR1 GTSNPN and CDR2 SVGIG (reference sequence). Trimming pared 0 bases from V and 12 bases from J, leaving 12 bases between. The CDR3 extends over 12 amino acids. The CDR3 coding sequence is TGTGCCTGGAGTGTACGGGGGAGTTGGCAGTTCTTC. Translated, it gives CAWSVRGSWQFF.

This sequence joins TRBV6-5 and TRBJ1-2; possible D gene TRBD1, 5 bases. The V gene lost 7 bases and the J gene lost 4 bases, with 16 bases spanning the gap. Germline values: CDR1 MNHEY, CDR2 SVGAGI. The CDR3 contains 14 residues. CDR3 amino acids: CASTLGAFSYGYTF. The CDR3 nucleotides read TGTGCCAGCACCCTTGGGGCCTTTAGCTATGGCTACACCTTC.

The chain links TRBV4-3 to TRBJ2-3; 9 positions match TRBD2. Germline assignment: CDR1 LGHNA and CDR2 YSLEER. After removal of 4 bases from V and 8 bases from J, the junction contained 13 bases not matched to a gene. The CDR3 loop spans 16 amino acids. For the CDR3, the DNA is TGCGCCAGCAGCCTAGCGGTGATGATAGCGGGGGCTACGCAGTATTTT. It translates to CASSLAVMIAGATQYF.

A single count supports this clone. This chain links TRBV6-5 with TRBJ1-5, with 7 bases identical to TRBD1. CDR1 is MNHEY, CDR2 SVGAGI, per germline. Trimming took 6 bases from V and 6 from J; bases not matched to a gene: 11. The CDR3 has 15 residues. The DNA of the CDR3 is TGTGCCAGCAGGGGAAGGGCAGGGGGGATTCAGCCCCAGCATTTT. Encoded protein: CASRGRAGGIQPQHF.

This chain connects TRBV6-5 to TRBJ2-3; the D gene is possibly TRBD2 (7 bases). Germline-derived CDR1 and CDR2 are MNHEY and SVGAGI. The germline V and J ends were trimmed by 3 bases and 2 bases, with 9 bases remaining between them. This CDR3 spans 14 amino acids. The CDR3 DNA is TGTGCCAGCAGTTATCGGGGGGCCACAGATACGCAGTATTTT. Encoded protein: CASSYRGATDTQYF.

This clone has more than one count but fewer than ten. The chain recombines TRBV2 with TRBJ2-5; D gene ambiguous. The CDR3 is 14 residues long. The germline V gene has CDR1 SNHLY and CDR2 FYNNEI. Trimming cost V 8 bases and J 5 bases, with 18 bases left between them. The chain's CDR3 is CASLNPGQEETQYF. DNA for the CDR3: TGTGCCAGCCTAAACCCAGGCCAAGAGGAGACCCAGTACTTC.

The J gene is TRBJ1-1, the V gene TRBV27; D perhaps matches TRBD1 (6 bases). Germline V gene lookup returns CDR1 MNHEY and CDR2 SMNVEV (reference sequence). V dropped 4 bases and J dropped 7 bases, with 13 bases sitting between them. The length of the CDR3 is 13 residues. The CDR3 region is CASSSDRDLEAFF. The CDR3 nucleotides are TGTGCCAGCAGTTCGGACAGAGACCTTGAAGCTTTCTTT.

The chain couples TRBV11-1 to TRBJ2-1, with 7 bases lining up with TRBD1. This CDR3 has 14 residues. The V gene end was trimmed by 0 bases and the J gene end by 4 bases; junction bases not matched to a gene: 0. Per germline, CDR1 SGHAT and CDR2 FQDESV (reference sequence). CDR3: CASSLARGYNEQFF. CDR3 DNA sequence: TGTGCCAGCAGCTTAGCCAGGGGGTACAATGAGCAGTTCTTC.

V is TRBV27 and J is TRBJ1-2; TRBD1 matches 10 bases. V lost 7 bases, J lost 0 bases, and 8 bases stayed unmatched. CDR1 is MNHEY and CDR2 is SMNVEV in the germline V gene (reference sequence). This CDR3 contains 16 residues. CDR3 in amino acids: CASNPGQGVPNYGYTF. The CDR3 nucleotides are TGTGCCAGCAATCCTGGACAGGGGGTACCTAACTATGGCTACACCTTC.

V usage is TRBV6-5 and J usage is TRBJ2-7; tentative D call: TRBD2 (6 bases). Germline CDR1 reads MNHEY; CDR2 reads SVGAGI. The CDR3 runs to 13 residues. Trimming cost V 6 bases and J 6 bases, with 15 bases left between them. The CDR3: CASRPGGPVEQYF. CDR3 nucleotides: TGTGCCAGCAGACCCGGGGGACCGGTCGAGCAGTACTTC.

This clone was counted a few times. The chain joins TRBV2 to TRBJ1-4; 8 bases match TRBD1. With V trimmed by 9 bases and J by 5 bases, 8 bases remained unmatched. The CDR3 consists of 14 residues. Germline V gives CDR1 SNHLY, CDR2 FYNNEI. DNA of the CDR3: TGTGCCAGTACCCCGGGACAGGACAATGAAAAACTGTTTTTT. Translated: CASTPGQDNEKLFF.

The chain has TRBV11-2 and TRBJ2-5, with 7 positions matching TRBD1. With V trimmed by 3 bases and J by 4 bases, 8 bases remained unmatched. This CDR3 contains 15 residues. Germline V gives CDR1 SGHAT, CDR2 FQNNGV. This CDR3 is CASSFRRQGRETQYF. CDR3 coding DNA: TGTGCCAGCAGCTTCCGACGACAGGGTCGAGAGACCCAGTACTTC.

CDR3 region: CASSLQGNQPQHF. The CDR3 region has the DNA TGTGCCAGCAGCTTGCAGGGCAATCAGCCCCAGCATTTT. The J gene is TRBJ1-5, the V gene TRBV11-2, with D uncertain. Trimming cost V 3 bases and J 2 bases, with 5 bases left between them. The CDR3 runs 13 residues. Germline lookup yields CDR1 SGHAT and CDR2 FQNNGV.

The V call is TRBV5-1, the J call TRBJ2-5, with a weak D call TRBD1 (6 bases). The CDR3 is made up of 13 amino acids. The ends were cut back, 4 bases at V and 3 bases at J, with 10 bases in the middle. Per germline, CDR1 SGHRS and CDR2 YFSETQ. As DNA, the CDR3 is TGCGCCAGCAGCCCTCGGACAGAAGAGACCCAGTACTTC. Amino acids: CASSPRTEETQYF.

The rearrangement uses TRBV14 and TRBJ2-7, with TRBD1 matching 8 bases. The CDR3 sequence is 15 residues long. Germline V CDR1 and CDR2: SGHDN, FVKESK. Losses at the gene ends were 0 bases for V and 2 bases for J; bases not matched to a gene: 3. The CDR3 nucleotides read TGTGCCAGCAGCCAAGATTGGACAGGGACCTACGAGCAGTACTTC. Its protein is CASSQDWTGTYEQYF.